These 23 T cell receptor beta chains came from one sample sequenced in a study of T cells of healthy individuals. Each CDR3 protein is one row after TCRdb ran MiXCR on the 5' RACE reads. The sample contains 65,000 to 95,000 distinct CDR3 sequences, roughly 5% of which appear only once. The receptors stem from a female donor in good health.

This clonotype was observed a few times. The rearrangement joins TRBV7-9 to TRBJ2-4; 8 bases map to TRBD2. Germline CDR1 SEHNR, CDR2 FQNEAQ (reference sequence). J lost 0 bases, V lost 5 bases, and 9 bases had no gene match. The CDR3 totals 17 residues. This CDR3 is CASSLYRLAGAKNIQYF. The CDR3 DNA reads TGTGCCAGCAGCCTATATCGGCTAGCGGGAGCCAAAAACATTCAGTACTTC.

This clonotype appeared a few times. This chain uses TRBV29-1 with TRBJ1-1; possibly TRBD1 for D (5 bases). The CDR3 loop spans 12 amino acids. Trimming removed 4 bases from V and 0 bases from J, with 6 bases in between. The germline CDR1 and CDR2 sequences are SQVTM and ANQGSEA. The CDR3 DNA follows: TGCAGCGTTGTGACAGTGAACACTGAAGCTTTCTTT. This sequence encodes CSVVTVNTEAFF.

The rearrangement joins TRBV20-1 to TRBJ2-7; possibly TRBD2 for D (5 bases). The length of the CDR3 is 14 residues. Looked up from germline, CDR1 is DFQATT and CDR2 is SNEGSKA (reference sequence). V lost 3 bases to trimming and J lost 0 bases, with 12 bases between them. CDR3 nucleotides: TGCAGTGCTAGTGGGCGGGCTAGCTCCTACGAGCAGTACTTC. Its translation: CSASGRASSYEQYF.

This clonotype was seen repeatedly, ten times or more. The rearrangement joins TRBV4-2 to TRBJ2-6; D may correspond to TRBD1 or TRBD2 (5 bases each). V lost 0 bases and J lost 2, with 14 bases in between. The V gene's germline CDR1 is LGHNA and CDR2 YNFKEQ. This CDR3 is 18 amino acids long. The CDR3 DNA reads TGTGCCAGCAGCCAAGATACGGAGAGGGGAACTGGGGCCAACGTCCTGACTTTC. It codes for CASSQDTERGTGANVLTF.

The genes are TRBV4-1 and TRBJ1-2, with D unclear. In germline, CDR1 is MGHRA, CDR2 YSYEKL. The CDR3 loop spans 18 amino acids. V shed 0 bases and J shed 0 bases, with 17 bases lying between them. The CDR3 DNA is TGCGCCAGCAGCCAAGACCACCAGAGGCGGAAAACTAACTATGGCTACACCTTC. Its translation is CASSQDHQRRKTNYGYTF.

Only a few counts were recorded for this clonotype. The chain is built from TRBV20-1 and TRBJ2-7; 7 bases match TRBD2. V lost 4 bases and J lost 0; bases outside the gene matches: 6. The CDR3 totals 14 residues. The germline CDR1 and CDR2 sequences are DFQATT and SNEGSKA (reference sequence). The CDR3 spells CSAIPGGSSYEQYF. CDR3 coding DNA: TGCAGTGCTATTCCTGGCGGGAGCTCCTACGAGCAGTACTTC.

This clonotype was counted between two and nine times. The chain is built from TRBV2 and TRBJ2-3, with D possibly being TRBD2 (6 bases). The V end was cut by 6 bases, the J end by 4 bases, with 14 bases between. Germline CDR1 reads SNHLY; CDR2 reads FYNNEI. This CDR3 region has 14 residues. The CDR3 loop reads CASSFTSRADTQYF. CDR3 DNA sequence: TGTGCCAGCAGCTTCACTAGCAGGGCAGATACGCAGTATTTT.

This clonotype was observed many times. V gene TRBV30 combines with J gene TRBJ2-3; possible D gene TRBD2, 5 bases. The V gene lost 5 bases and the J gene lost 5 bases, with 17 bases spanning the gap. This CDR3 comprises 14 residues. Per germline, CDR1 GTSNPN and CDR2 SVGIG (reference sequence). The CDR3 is CAWGRDWSQDTQYF. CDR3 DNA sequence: TGTGCCTGGGGGAGAGACTGGTCGCAAGATACGCAGTATTTT.

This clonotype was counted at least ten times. The CDR3 reads CSVLLAAQAQYF. CDR3 in DNA: TGCAGCGTTCTCCTAGCGGCCCAGGCCCAGTACTTC. This chain connects TRBV29-1 to TRBJ2-5; 7 nucleotides match TRBD2. V was clipped by 5 bases and J by 9 bases; unmatched bases: 9. The CDR3 consists of 12 residues. CDR1 is SQVTM, CDR2 ANQGSEA, per germline.

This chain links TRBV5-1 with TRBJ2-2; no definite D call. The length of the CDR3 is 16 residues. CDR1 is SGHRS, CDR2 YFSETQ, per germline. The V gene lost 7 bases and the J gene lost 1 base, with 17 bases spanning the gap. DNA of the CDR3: TGCGCCAGCCGGCCGACCCCAACGGTGAACACCGGGGAGCTGTTTTTT. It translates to CASRPTPTVNTGELFF.

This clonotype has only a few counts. The DNA for the CDR3 is TGTGCCAGCAGCCACGGGACTAGCAGTTACGAGCAGTACTTC. It is translated as CASSHGTSSYEQYF. The chain is built from TRBV7-2 and TRBJ2-7, with 9 nucleotides matching TRBD2. The CDR3 totals 14 residues. Germline V gene data show CDR1 as SGHTA and CDR2 as FQGNSA. Trimming at V came to 5 bases and at J to 4 bases, leaving 6 bases not matched to a gene.

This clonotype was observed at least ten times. This CDR3 reads CASSETGSTDTQYF. In DNA form, the CDR3 reads TGTGCCAGCAGTGAAACGGGTAGCACAGATACGCAGTATTTT. The rearrangement joins TRBV25-1 to TRBJ2-3; D is ambiguous. The CDR3 has 14 residues. V dropped 2 bases and J dropped 0 bases, with 6 bases sitting between them. Germline CDR1 and CDR2: MGHDK and SYGVNS. Full variable domain (outside the CDR3, taken from reference TRBV25-1 and TRBJ2-3): EADIYQTPRYLVIGTGKKITLECSQTMGHDKMYWYQQDPGMELHLIHYSYGVNSTEKGDLSSESTVSRIRTEHFPLTLESARPSHTSQYLCASSETGSTDTQYFGPGTRLTVL.

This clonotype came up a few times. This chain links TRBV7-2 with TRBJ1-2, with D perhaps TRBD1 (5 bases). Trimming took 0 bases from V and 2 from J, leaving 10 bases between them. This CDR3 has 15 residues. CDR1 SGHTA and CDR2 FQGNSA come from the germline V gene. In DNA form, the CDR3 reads TGTGCCAGCAGCTTAGCGGAGGCAGGGAACTATGGCTACACCTTC. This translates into CASSLAEAGNYGYTF.

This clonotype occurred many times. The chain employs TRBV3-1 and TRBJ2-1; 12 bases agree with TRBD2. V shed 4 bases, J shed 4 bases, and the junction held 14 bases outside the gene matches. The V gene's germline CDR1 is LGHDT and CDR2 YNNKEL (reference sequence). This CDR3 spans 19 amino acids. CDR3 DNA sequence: TGTGCCAGCAGCCTATCCGGGACTAGCGGGTCCCTGGAGTACAATGAGCAGTTCTTC. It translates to CASSLSGTSGSLEYNEQFF.

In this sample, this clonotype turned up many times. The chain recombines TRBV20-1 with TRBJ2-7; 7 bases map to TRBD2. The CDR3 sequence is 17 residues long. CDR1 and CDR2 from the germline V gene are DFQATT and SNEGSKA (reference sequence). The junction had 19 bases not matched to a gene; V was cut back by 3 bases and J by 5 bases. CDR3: CSASAHTGWGGINEQYF. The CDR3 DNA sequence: TGCAGTGCTAGTGCCCACACGGGCTGGGGGGGAATCAACGAGCAGTACTTC.

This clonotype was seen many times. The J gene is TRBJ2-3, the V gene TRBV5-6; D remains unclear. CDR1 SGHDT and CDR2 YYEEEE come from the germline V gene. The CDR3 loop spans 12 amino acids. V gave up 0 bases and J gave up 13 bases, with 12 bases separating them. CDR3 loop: CASSLGTGREYF. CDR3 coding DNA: TGTGCCAGCAGCTTGGGGACCGGACGGGAGTATTTT. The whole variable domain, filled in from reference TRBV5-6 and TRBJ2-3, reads DAGVTQSPTHLIKTRGQQVTLRCSPKSGHDTVSWYQQALGQGPQFIFQYYEEEERQRGNFPDRFSGHQFPNYSSELNVNALLLGDSALYLCASSLGTGREYFGPGTRLTVL.

The CDR3 DNA follows: TGTGCCAGCAGCCACGCCCCTAATGAGCAGTTCTTC. Protein: CASSHAPNEQFF. This chain uses TRBV3-1 with TRBJ2-1; D gene unclear. Trimming left V 3 bases short and J 7 bases short, with 7 bases between. The germline gives CDR1 LGHDT, CDR2 YNNKEL (reference sequence). The CDR3 spans 12 residues.

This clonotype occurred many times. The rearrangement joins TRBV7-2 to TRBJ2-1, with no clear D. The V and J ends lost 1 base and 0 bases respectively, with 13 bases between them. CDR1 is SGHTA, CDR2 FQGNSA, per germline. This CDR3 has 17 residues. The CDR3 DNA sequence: TGTGCCAGCAGCTTAGTATCCGTTCGGCCCTCCTACAATGAGCAGTTCTTC. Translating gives CASSLVSVRPSYNEQFF.

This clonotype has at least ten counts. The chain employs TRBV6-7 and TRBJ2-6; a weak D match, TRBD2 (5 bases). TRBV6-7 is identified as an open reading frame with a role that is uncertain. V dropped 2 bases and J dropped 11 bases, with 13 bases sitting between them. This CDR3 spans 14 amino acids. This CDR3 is CASSYTMEADVLTF. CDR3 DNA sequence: TGTGCCAGCAGTTACACCATGGAGGCGGACGTCCTGACTTTC.

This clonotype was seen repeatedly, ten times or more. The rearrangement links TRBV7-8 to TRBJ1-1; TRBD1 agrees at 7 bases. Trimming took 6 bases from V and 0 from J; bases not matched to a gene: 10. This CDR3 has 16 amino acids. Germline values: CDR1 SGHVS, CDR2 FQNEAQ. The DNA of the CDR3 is TGTGCCAGCAGAAAGGGGGCAGGGTCAGTGAACACTGAAGCTTTCTTT. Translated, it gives CASRKGAGSVNTEAFF.

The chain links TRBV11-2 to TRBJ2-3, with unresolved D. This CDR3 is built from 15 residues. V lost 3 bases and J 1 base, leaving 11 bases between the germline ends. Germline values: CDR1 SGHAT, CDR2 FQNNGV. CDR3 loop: CASSFFGIGTDTQYF. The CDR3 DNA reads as TGTGCCAGCAGCTTTTTCGGCATAGGCACAGATACGCAGTATTTT.

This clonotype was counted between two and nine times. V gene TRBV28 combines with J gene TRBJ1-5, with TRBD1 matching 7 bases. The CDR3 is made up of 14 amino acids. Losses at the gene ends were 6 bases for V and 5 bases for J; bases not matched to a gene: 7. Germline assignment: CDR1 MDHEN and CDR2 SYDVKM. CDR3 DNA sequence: TGTGCCAGCAGCTCCCGGGACAGCTATCAGCCCCAGCATTTT. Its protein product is CASSSRDSYQPQHF.

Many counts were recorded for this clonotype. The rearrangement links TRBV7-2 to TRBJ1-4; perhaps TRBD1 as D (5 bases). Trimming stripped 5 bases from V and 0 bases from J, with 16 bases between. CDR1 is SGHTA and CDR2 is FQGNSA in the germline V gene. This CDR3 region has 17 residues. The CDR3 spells CASSAGRVVATNEKLFF. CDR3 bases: TGTGCCAGCAGCGCGGGACGGGTAGTTGCAACTAATGAAAAACTGTTTTTT.